These T cell receptor beta chains were read from a single sample in a study of STAT5B mutations in CD4+ large granular lymphocyte leukemia. The method was immunoSEQ multiplex PCR; TCRdb's version includes in-frame clones alone and lacks a portion of them. The sample yields approximately 30,000 clones, roughly nine tenths seen once. The sequenced material came from CD4+ T cells from blood buffy coats. Every receptor here comes from a human donor in good health. Both conserved end residues are part of each CDR3. The order of the fields is J gene, V gene, CDR3 protein.

>TRBJ2-1|TRBV11-2
CASSQGTGGNNEQFF
>TRBJ2-5|TRBV29-1
CSAYSWGQETQYF
>TRBJ2-7|TRBV28
CASSLGGYEQYF
>TRBJ2-1|TRBV9
CASSVGQGVYNEQFF
>TRBJ1-1|TRBV19
CASSRPPRNTEAFF
>TRBJ2-7|TRBV28
CASSSPSGAGSYEQYF
>TRBJ2-6|TRBV28
CASSSGAGGANVLTF
>TRBJ2-1|TRBV2
CASKLAANEQFF
>TRBJ1-2|TRBV10-3
CAIWQGGYGYTF
>TRBJ1-6|TRBV2
CASSSAAFNSPLHF
>TRBJ2-7|TRBV30
CAWSGNRDRRYEQYF
>TRBJ2-3|TRBV5-1
CASSDKVPKTRLGADTQYF
>TRBJ2-7|TRBV11-3
CASSQPGLGTYEQYF
>TRBJ1-1|TRBV6-4
CASSVGGPNTEAFF